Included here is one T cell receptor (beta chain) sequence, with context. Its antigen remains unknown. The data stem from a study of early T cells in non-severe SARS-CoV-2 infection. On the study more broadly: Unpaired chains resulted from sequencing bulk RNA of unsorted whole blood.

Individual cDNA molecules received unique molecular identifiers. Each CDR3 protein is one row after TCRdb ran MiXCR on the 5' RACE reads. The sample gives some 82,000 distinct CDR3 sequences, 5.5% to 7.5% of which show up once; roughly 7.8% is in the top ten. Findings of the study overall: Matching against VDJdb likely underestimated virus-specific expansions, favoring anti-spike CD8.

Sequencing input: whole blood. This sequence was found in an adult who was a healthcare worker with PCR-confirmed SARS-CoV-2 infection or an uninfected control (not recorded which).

In DNA, the CDR3 is TGTGCCAGCAGTCCCGGGACAAGGGCTAAAGGCGAGCAGTACTTC. Residues: CASSPGTRAKGEQYF. V and J are TRBV27 and TRBJ2-7; possibly TRBD1 for D (6 bases). CDR1 MNHEY and CDR2 SMNVEV come from the germline V gene (reference sequence). The CDR3 sequence is 15 residues long. V shed 5 bases and J shed 6 bases, with 20 bases lying between them.